This T cell receptor (beta chain) appears in the sequencing data of a study of T cells in tumors after PD-1 blockade. Points from the study as a whole: Around 45% of tumor TCR clonotypes were also found in blood.

Profiled with immunoSEQ multiplex PCR; TCRdb holds only in-frame clones, not every one. The sample has tens of thousands of clones, roughly 73% seen once. Regarding this clone: Its matching antigen is unknown.

Germline V gene lookup returns CDR1 MDHEN and CDR2 SYDVKM. The V segment lost 6 bases and the J segment 0 bases; nucleotides outside the gene matches: 7. The CDR3 is 15 residues long. The material was PBMCs, obtained before anti-PD-1 treatment. This clonotype was sampled from a human donor with basal cell carcinoma. The chain carries TRBV28 and TRBJ1-2, with 7 bases lining up with TRBD1. The CDR3 is CASREVTGSNYGYTF. For the CDR3, the DNA is TGTGCCAGCAGGGAAGTGACAGGGTCTAACTATGGCTACACCTTC.